A single sample is the source of the 31 T cell receptor beta chains below, sequenced in a study of chemoradiotherapy in HPV16-positive cancers. Repertoires were generated with immunoSEQ multiplex PCR, while TCRdb's copy carries only in-frame clones and drops some. The table lists about 6,600 clones, approximately 80% of them singletons, with approximately 8.1% in the top ten. The input for sequencing was tumor tissue, taken from a patient who underwent chemoradiotherapy. The source is a human donor with HPV-associated anogenital cancer.

The chain is built from TRBV30 and TRBJ2-1; 11 positions agree with TRBD2. Looked up from germline, CDR1 is GTSNPN and CDR2 is SVGIG (reference sequence). V gave up 1 base and J gave up 4 bases; unmatched junction bases: 0. The CDR3 has 14 residues. This CDR3 is CAWSGLAGYNEQFF. The CDR3 DNA reads TGTGCCTGGAGTGGACTAGCGGGGTACAATGAGCAGTTCTTC. The full variable domain, with the rest looked up from reference TRBV30 and TRBJ2-1, is SQTIHQWPATLVQPVGSPLSLECTVEGTSNPNLYWYRQAAGRGLQLLFYSVGIGQISSEVPQNLSASRPQDRQFILSSKKLLLSDSGFYLCAWSGLAGYNEQFFGPGTRLTVL.

This clone is medium-sized in the sample. The V call is TRBV19, the J call TRBJ1-2; 7 bases agree with TRBD1. The CDR3 length is 15 residues. The germline V gene encodes CDR1 LNHDA and CDR2 SQIVND (reference sequence). V lost 4 bases and J lost 6; bases outside the gene matches: 11. DNA for the CDR3: TGTGCCAGTAGTAACCGTGAGACAGGGCTTAATGGCTACACCTTC. Translated, it gives CASSNRETGLNGYTF. The full variable domain, in which reference TRBV19 and TRBJ1-2 provide the parts outside the CDR3, is DGGITQSPKYLFRKEGQNVTLSCEQNLNHDAMYWYRQDPGQGLRLIYYSQIVNDFQKGDIAEGYSVSREKKESFPLTVTSAQKNPTAFYLCASSNRETGLNGYTFGSGTRLTVV.

The chain recombines TRBV5-1 with TRBJ2-3, with 8 bases matching TRBD2. The J segment lost 1 base and the V segment lost 3 bases, leaving 7 bases of the junction unmatched. The CDR3 covers 16 residues. CDR1 is SGHRS, CDR2 YFSETQ, per germline. The CDR3 protein is CASSSKFSGGTDTQYF. CDR3 nucleotide sequence: TGCGCCAGCAGCTCGAAGTTTAGCGGGGGCACAGATACGCAGTATTTT.

The chain has TRBV7-2 and TRBJ1-5, with D possibly matching TRBD1 (5 bases). V lost 8 bases and J 6 bases, leaving 11 bases between the germline ends. The CDR3 length is 12 residues. Germline CDR1 is SGHTA and CDR2 is FQGNSA. The CDR3 DNA is TGTGCCAGCGGCAGGGAAGGTCAGCCCCAGCATTTT. Protein sequence: CASGREGQPQHF.

The chain has TRBV30 and TRBJ1-5, with D uncertain. Trimming shortened V by 1 base and J by 5 bases, and 9 bases separated the two germline ends. CDR3 length: 13 amino acids. Germline V lookup: CDR1 GTSNPN, CDR2 SVGIG (reference sequence). Here the CDR3 DNA reads TGTGCCTGGAGTGGATCAGGAGATCAGCCCCAGCATTTT. It is translated as CAWSGSGDQPQHF.

This clone turned up a few times. The chain uses TRBV20-1 and TRBJ1-2, with a tentative D call TRBD1 (6 bases). Germline V CDR1 and CDR2: DFQATT, SNEGSKA (reference sequence). Between the trimmed V and J ends, which lost 6 bases and 8 bases, there was a span of 13 bases. CDR3 length: 11 amino acids. In DNA form, the CDR3 reads TGCAGTGCATCACAGGGATCCGGCTACACCTTC. The encoded protein is CSASQGSGYTF.

The V and J genes are TRBV28 and TRBJ2-2; D might be TRBD1 (6 bases). Germline V gene lookup returns CDR1 MDHEN and CDR2 SYDVKM. This CDR3 contains 12 residues. Trimming removed 5 bases at V and 9 bases at J, with 10 bases between. The CDR3 loop reads CASSRQVRELFF. CDR3 nucleotides: TGTGCCAGCAGTCGACAGGTGCGGGAGCTGTTTTTT.

The V call is TRBV30, the J call TRBJ1-1, with D maybe TRBD1 (6 bases). V was cut by 4 bases and J by 7 bases, with 10 bases left in between. The germline V gene has CDR1 GTSNPN and CDR2 SVGIG (reference sequence). This CDR3 spans 11 amino acids. CDR3 sequence (DNA): TGTGCCTGGACCCGGACAGATGAAGCTTTCTTT. Translation gives CAWTRTDEAFF.

The chain has TRBV6-5 and TRBJ2-3, with 9 positions matching TRBD1. The CDR3 has 15 residues. The germline CDR1 and CDR2 sequences are MNHEY and SVGAGI. Unmatched junction bases numbered 6, after V lost 5 bases and J lost 3 bases. The CDR3 DNA follows: TGTGCCAGCAGTACTCCGGGACAGGGAACAGATACGCAGTATTTT. Translation gives CASSTPGQGTDTQYF.

This sequence joins TRBV19 and TRBJ1-2, with 9 bases aligning to TRBD1. The CDR3 sequence is 16 residues long. V lost 6 bases to trimming and J lost 4 bases; unmatched junction nucleotides: 12. Germline V gives CDR1 LNHDA, CDR2 SQIVND (reference sequence). The DNA for the CDR3 is TGTGCCAGTAGAACAACAGCCGGGACAGGGATCTATGGCTACACCTTC. Residues: CASRTTAGTGIYGYTF. Looking up the rest from reference TRBV19 and TRBJ1-2 gives the full variable domain: DGGITQSPKYLFRKEGQNVTLSCEQNLNHDAMYWYRQDPGQGLRLIYYSQIVNDFQKGDIAEGYSVSREKKESFPLTVTSAQKNPTAFYLCASRTTAGTGIYGYTFGSGTRLTVV.

The rearrangement links TRBV13 to TRBJ2-7; maybe TRBD1 (5 bases). V was cut by 1 base and J by 6 bases, with 7 bases left in between. Germline values: CDR1 PRHDT, CDR2 FYEKMQ (reference sequence). The CDR3 loop spans 12 amino acids. CDR3 region: CASSLAGREQYF. As DNA, the CDR3 is TGTGCCAGCAGCTTAGCAGGGCGCGAGCAGTACTTC.

The chain joins TRBV6-5 to TRBJ1-1; no clear D gene. The CDR3 sequence is 11 residues long. Trimming shortened V by 1 base and J by 6 bases, and 3 bases separated the two germline ends. The germline V gene encodes CDR1 MNHEY and CDR2 SVGAGI. CDR3 protein: CASSYLSEAFF. CDR3 in DNA: TGTGCCAGCAGTTACTTGTCTGAAGCTTTCTTT.

This chain connects TRBV5-6 to TRBJ1-6, with D possibly TRBD1 on 6 matching bases. The length of the CDR3 is 15 residues. Trimming stripped 0 bases from V and 9 bases from J, with 13 bases between. Germline V gene lookup returns CDR1 SGHDT and CDR2 YYEEEE. The CDR3 DNA follows: TGTGCCAGCAGCTTGGACTTCAGGGGCGTTTCACCCCTCCACTTT. Translation: CASSLDFRGVSPLHF.

The V call is TRBV2, the J call TRBJ2-1; a weak D match, TRBD2 (7 bases). The CDR3 covers 15 residues. Trimming removed 2 bases from V and 3 bases from J, with 11 bases in between. The germline CDR1 and CDR2 sequences are SNHLY and FYNNEI. CDR3 sequence reads: CASSEIGGDYNEQFF. CDR3 DNA: TGTGCCAGCAGTGAAATAGGGGGGGACTACAATGAGCAGTTCTTC.

This rearrangement joins TRBV5-4 to TRBJ2-7; 7 bases align to TRBD1. The CDR3 has 14 residues. Per the germline V gene, CDR1 is SGHNT and CDR2 is YYREEE (reference sequence). The V and J ends lost 4 bases and 2 bases, in that order; junction bases with no gene match: 6. The CDR3 spells CASSLGTVPYEQYF. The CDR3, as DNA: TGTGCCAGCAGCCTCGGGACAGTACCCTACGAGCAGTACTTC.

The rearrangement uses TRBV19 and TRBJ2-5; D is possibly TRBD2 (6 bases). The CDR3 spans 13 residues. Germline V gene sequence: CDR1 LNHDA, CDR2 SQIVND (reference sequence). Trimming pared 4 bases from V and 3 bases from J, leaving 9 bases between. The chain's CDR3 is CASSTGLKETQYF. In DNA, the CDR3 is TGTGCCAGTAGTACCGGACTAAAAGAGACCCAGTACTTC.

This clone was observed a few times. The chain joins TRBV5-3 to TRBJ1-1; the D is unclear. TRBV5-3 is an ORF for which the function is uncertain. This CDR3 spans 13 amino acids. Trimming took 5 bases from V and 6 from J, leaving 14 bases between them. CDR3 DNA sequence: TGTGCCAGAAGAATGGGCGGACTACCTGAAGCTTTCTTT. It yields the protein CARRMGGLPEAFF.

This clone was recorded once. The gene calls are TRBV7-2 and TRBJ2-7, with D hard to call. V shed 5 bases and J shed 0 bases, with 8 bases lying between them. Germline V CDR1 and CDR2: SGHTA, FQGNSA. CDR3 length: 13 residues. The DNA of the CDR3 is TGTGCCAGCAGCCCACCCAGCTCCTACGAGCAGTACTTC. Translated: CASSPPSSYEQYF. The complete variable domain, with remaining parts taken from reference TRBV7-2 and TRBJ2-7, reads GAGVSQSPSNKVTEKGKDVELRCDPISGHTALYWYRQSLGQGLEFLIYFQGNSAPDKSGLPSDRFSAERTGGSVSTLTIQRTQQEDSAVYLCASSPPSSYEQYFGPGTRLTVT.

The chain is built from TRBV4-3 and TRBJ1-6; maybe TRBD1 (5 bases). Germline CDR1 LGHNA, CDR2 YSLEER. This CDR3 spans 15 amino acids. The V gene lost 1 base and the J gene lost 8 bases, with 12 bases spanning the gap. CDR3: CASSQARGLDSPLHF. In DNA, the CDR3 is TGCGCCAGCAGCCAAGCGAGGGGTCTAGATTCACCCCTCCACTTT.

The chain links TRBV12-5 to TRBJ2-2, with TRBD2 identical over 14 bases. CDR1 and CDR2 (germline): LGHNT, FRNRAP. The J segment lost 4 bases and the V segment lost 1 base, leaving 5 bases of the junction unmatched. CDR3 length equals 18 residues. DNA of the CDR3: TGTGCTAGTGGTTTGGGAATAGGACTAGCGGGGGGCACCGGGGAGCTGTTTTTT. It codes for CASGLGIGLAGGTGELFF.

The chain links TRBV27 to TRBJ2-7; TRBD2 matches 7 bases. The CDR3 sequence is 15 residues long. Per the germline V gene, CDR1 is MNHEY and CDR2 is SMNVEV (reference sequence). V trimming: 2 bases; J trimming: 3 bases; junction bases outside the gene matches: 7. This CDR3 reads CASSLRLAADYEQYF. The CDR3 DNA reads TGTGCCAGCAGTTTAAGGCTAGCGGCTGACTACGAGCAGTACTTC.

This clone is deemed hyperexpanded (1% or more). This chain uses TRBV6-6 with TRBJ1-1; D ambiguous. The CDR3 covers 12 residues. Trimming left V 2 bases short and J 0 bases short, with 1 base between. From germline, CDR1 is MNHNY and CDR2 SVGAGI (reference sequence). The CDR3 loop reads CASSYMNTEAFF. DNA for the CDR3: TGTGCCAGCAGTTACATGAACACTGAAGCTTTCTTT.

Only a few counts were recorded for this clone. The genes are TRBV6-1 and TRBJ2-3, with D possibly being TRBD1 or TRBD2 (5 bases each). V dropped 4 bases and J dropped 5 bases, with 10 bases sitting between them. The CDR3 totals 13 residues. Germline V gene lookup returns CDR1 MNHNS and CDR2 SASEGT. CDR3 region: CASSGGLGDTQYF. The CDR3 region has the DNA TGTGCCAGCAGTGGGGGGTTGGGAGATACGCAGTATTTT.

The chain is built from TRBV6-5 and TRBJ1-1, with a possible D match to TRBD1 (6 bases). Between the trimmed V and J ends, which lost 7 bases and 1 base, there was a span of 13 bases. The CDR3 has 14 amino acids. CDR1 MNHEY and CDR2 SVGAGI come from the germline V gene. CDR3 region: CASTAGAQNTEAFF. CDR3 sequence (DNA): TGTGCCAGCACGGCAGGGGCCCAGAACACTGAAGCTTTCTTT.

This clone showed up just once. The chain uses TRBV27 and TRBJ2-6; D gene uncertain. The ends were cut back, 4 bases at V and 0 bases at J, with 13 bases in the middle. Germline V CDR1 and CDR2: MNHEY, SMNVEV (reference sequence). This CDR3 contains 17 residues. The CDR3 coding sequence is TGTGCCAGCAGTTACCAGGCGCACTTCTCTGGGGCCAACGTCCTGACTTTC. It specifies CASSYQAHFSGANVLTF.

This chain connects TRBV20-1 to TRBJ2-1; TRBD2 agrees at 7 bases. Germline CDR1 and CDR2: DFQATT and SNEGSKA (reference sequence). The junction had 2 bases not matched to a gene; V was cut back by 6 bases and J by 15 bases. The CDR3 consists of 8 residues. CDR3 protein: CSAGGGFF. The CDR3 DNA is TGCAGTGCAGGCGGGGGGTTCTTC.

This chain uses TRBV6-5 with TRBJ1-2; D remains ambiguous. The CDR3 contains 15 residues. V was shortened by 6 bases and J by 2 bases, with 16 bases between the two germline ends. Germline V gene sequence: CDR1 MNHEY, CDR2 SVGAGI. The CDR3 DNA reads as TGTGCCAGCAGGGCCCCATCAGATTTAAACTATGGCTACACCTTC. The encoded protein is CASRAPSDLNYGYTF.

The chain joins TRBV5-8 to TRBJ2-3; 7 bases are shared with TRBD1. J gave up 0 bases and V 4 bases, and 2 bases lay outside the gene matches. CDR1 is SGHTS, CDR2 YDEGEE, per germline. CDR3 length equals 14 residues. Here the CDR3 reads CASSPGGSTDTQYF. The CDR3 DNA reads as TGTGCCAGCAGCCCAGGGGGTAGCACAGATACGCAGTATTTT.

The V call is TRBV7-9, the J call TRBJ1-1; no firm D call. Between the trimmed V and J ends, which lost 5 bases and 1 base, there was a span of 20 bases. The CDR3 has 17 amino acids. CDR1 and CDR2 (germline): SEHNR, FQNEAQ (reference sequence). The CDR3 protein is CASSRAFGGGKNTEAFF. The CDR3 DNA sequence: TGTGCCAGCAGCCGAGCTTTCGGTGGAGGGAAGAACACTGAAGCTTTCTTT.

V usage is TRBV5-1 and J usage is TRBJ2-3; D gene unclear. This CDR3 contains 15 residues. The V gene's germline CDR1 is SGHRS and CDR2 YFSETQ. V lost 2 bases, J lost 2 bases, and 12 bases lay in between. The CDR3 nucleotides read TGCGCCAGCAGCTTACAGCTGACGATCACAGATACGCAGTATTTT. This translates into CASSLQLTITDTQYF.

The chain uses TRBV4-2 and TRBJ2-1; D tentatively reads TRBD1 or TRBD2 (5 bases each). The V end lost 1 base, the J end lost 2 bases, and 18 bases lay between the germline ends. The CDR3 is made up of 18 amino acids. Germline CDR1 and CDR2: LGHNA and YNFKEQ. Here the CDR3 DNA reads TGTGCCAGCAGCCAAGGACCCGGGCAGGGAGCCACCTACAATGAGCAGTTCTTC. Protein sequence: CASSQGPGQGATYNEQFF.